Detailed here is one T cell receptor (beta chain). Its matching antigen is unknown. Only CD45RO-negative cells positively selected for CCR7 counted as naive CD8 cells, so terminally differentiated effector memory CD45RA+ cells were excluded. CDR1 is LNHDA, CDR2 SQIVND, per germline (reference sequence). The CDR3 covers 15 residues. The V gene end was trimmed by 7 bases and the J gene end by 4 bases; junction bases not matched to a gene: 10. Per the study methods: Because ImmunoSEQ provided only junction sequences with no quality scores, the filtering differed. The assay was immunoSEQ multiplex PCR, and TCRdb's table has in-frame clones only and misses some. V, J and clone size were drawn from that table, and D and trimming were deduced from the DNA. The sample carries roughly 2 million clones, 85% to 95% recorded once. The data were taken from a study of shared clonotypes between healthy human individuals. The overall study: A donor's plate count was three for CD4 naive and three for CD4 memory; CD8 naive had two and CD8 memory one. Whole-study findings and limits: Larger estimated richness was generally recorded for naive subsets relative to memory subsets.

The V and J genes are TRBV19 and TRBJ1-1; 9 bases fit TRBD1. The TCR sequence derives from a man between 18 and 29 years old in good health. Specimen: naive CD8+ T cells sorted from blood. CDR3 sequence: CASMRDREGGTEAFF. For the CDR3, the DNA is TGTGCCAGTATGCGGGACAGGGAGGGAGGCACTGAAGCTTTCTTT.